This T cell receptor (beta chain) appears in the sequencing data of a study of T cell repertoires in cytomegalovirus infection. Study-wide background: Shared public TCR beta signatures pointed to both CMV infection and a matching HLA type. Points from the study as a whole: The cumulative frequency of public TCR beta families identified carriers of CMV plus the relevant HLA.

Concerning this clonotype: No antigen is known for it.

The CDR3 contains 17 residues. Trimming took 4 bases from V and 5 from J, leaving 24 bases between them. CDR1 is SNHLY and CDR2 is FYNNEI in the germline V gene. Each CDR3 protein gets one entry after TCRdb re-called the reads with MiXCR. This sample carries under 90,000 distinct CDR3 sequences, under 55% of them seen once, and the ten largest clones take 90% to 95%. This chain links TRBV2 with TRBJ2-7, with D perhaps assigned TRBD1 or TRBD2 (5 bases each). This receptor was taken from a human donor in good health (CMV status not recorded). Some clones in this sample may be carry-over from other donors' samples. Here the sequenced sample was CD8+ T cells from cultured PBMCs, taken from culture after CMV antigen stimulation. CDR3 amino acids: CASSGVVVFGAPDEQYF. DNA for the CDR3: TGTGCCAGCAGTGGAGTTGTGGTTTTCGGGGCCCCCGACGAGCAGTACTTC.